A selection of T cell receptor beta chains follows, all from one sample in a study of naive and memory T cell subsets. One entry per CDR3 protein results from TCRdb running MiXCR on the UMI-ligation and nested PCR reads. The sample yields 25,000 to 30,000 distinct CDR3 sequences, approximately 11% seen once. Material for sequencing was effector memory CD4+ T cells from blood. These receptors all come from a human donor in good health. CDR3s include the opening cysteine and the closing phenylalanine or tryptophan. Each record gives: clone size, J gene, CDR3 length, D gene, V gene, CDR3 DNA, CDR3 protein. A D gene is named only where the DNA matches it firmly. Clone size, where shown, is once, few, many, or a class for clones that have expanded.

>few|TRBJ1-1|13|TRBD1|TRBV6-1
TGTGCCAGCAGGGGGACAGGGAGCCGAATAGCTTTCTTT
CASRGTGSRIAFF
>NA|TRBJ2-1|14|TRBD2|TRBV12-3/TRBV12-4
TGTGCCAGCAACCACGGGGGGGCCTACAATGAGCAGTTCTTC
CASNHGGAYNEQFF
>NA|TRBJ2-3|15|NA|TRBV12-3/TRBV12-4
TGTGCCAGCAGCAACCCGGGACCGGGTACAGATACGCAGTATTTT
CASSNPGPGTDTQYF
>NA|TRBJ2-5|13|NA|TRBV20-1
TGCAGTGCTAGGGGGGGACTTCAAGAGACCCAGTACTTC
CSARGGLQETQYF
>few|TRBJ1-2|13|TRBD1|TRBV29-1
TGCAGCGTTGATGCGACAGGGACCTATGGCTACACCTTC
CSVDATGTYGYTF
>NA|TRBJ1-2|16|NA|TRBV2
TGTGCCAGCAGTGATGCGTTAAGGACCACTAACTATGGCTACACCTTC
CASSDALRTTNYGYTF
>NA|TRBJ2-2|13|NA|TRBV3-1
TGTGCCAGCAGCCAAGGGCGTTTCGGGGAGCTGTTTTTT
CASSQGRFGELFF
>NA|TRBJ2-2|14|NA|TRBV7-9
TGTGCCAGCAGCTTGCACGCGAACACCGGGGAGCTGTTTTTT
CASSLHANTGELFF
>many|TRBJ2-2|15|TRBD2|TRBV15
TGTGCCACCAGCATAAGCGGGAGGTTCACCGGGGAGCTGTTTTTT
CATSISGRFTGELFF
>many|TRBJ2-7|15|TRBD1|TRBV20-1
TGCAGTGCAACTAGGACAGGGGTCCCTCCTTACGAGCAGTACTTC
CSATRTGVPPYEQYF
>NA|TRBJ2-5|13|NA|TRBV30
TGTGCCTGGAGACCAAGCGGAGGCGGGACCCAGTACTTC
CAWRPSGGGTQYF
>NA|TRBJ1-1|12|NA|TRBV29-1
TGCAGCGTTGTGTCCGGGGCCACTGAAGCTTTCTTT
CSVVSGATEAFF
>NA|TRBJ1-2|11|NA|TRBV29-1
TGCAGCGTTGATAGTGGTGGTGGCTACACCTTC
CSVDSGGGYTF
>many|TRBJ1-6|16|TRBD1|TRBV5-1
TGCGCCAGCAGCTTCGATCAGGGACAGGGGGCTTCACCCCTCCACTTT
CASSFDQGQGASPLHF
>many|TRBJ2-3|16|TRBD2|TRBV4-2
TGTGCCAGCAGCCGAACGACTAGCGGGGGAGGAGATACGCAGTATTTT
CASSRTTSGGGDTQYF
>medium-sized|TRBJ2-7|13|NA|TRBV7-2
TGTGCCAGCAGCCCTAAGGCCCAGGACGAGCAGTACTTC
CASSPKAQDEQYF
>few|TRBJ1-5|16|TRBD1|TRBV15
TGTGCCACCAGCAGCAGGACAGGGGGTACGAATCAGCCCCAGCATTTT
CATSSRTGGTNQPQHF
>few|TRBJ1-2|15|NA|TRBV6-2/TRBV6-3
TGTGCCAGCAGGGCCCAGGGAGTTGAAAACTATGGCTACACCTTC
CASRAQGVENYGYTF
>NA|TRBJ2-7|14|NA|TRBV7-9
TGTGCCAGCCGTCCCGCTGGGGAACACCACGAGCAGTACTTC
CASRPAGEHHEQYF
>few|TRBJ1-5|14|NA|TRBV18
TGTGCCAGCTCCCCCGGACTTAGCAATCAGCCCCAGCATTTT
CASSPGLSNQPQHF
>few|TRBJ2-5|15|NA|TRBV20-1
TGCAGTGCTAGAGATGGATTTTGGGACCAAGAGACCCAGTACTTC
CSARDGFWDQETQYF
>NA|TRBJ1-1|16|TRBD1|TRBV20-1
TGCAGTGCTAGGGACCCGGGACAGCTCATGAACACTGAAGCTTTCTTT
CSARDPGQLMNTEAFF
>NA|TRBJ1-4|14|NA|TRBV20-1
TGCAGTGCTAGAAGTGGCCAGCAAAGGGGGAAACTGTTTTTT
CSARSGQQRGKLFF
>NA|TRBJ2-1|13|NA|TRBV12-3/TRBV12-4
TGTGCCAGCAGTTTAGCGGGGGGTATGGGGCAGTTCTTC
CASSLAGGMGQFF
>many|TRBJ2-6|13|NA|TRBV2
TGTGCCAGCAGTGTAACTGGGGCCAACGTCCTGACTTTC
CASSVTGANVLTF
>NA|TRBJ2-4|11|NA|TRBV30
TGTGCCTGGGGTCATAAAAACATTCAGTACTTC
CAWGHKNIQYF
>many|TRBJ2-3|17|NA|TRBV7-2
TGTGCCAGCAGCTTAAGGCGGGGAAGCTCTAGCACAGATACGCAGTATTTT
CASSLRRGSSSTDTQYF
>few|TRBJ2-7|12|TRBD2|TRBV20-1
TGCAGTGCTCAGCGGGGTTCCTACGAGCAGTACTTC
CSAQRGSYEQYF
>many|TRBJ2-6|17|NA|TRBV4-3
TGCGCCAGCAGCCAAGATGAGCGGACCTCTGGGGCCAACGTCCTGACTTTC
CASSQDERTSGANVLTF
>few|TRBJ1-5|15|NA|TRBV28
TGTGCCAGCAGTTTTCAGGGTTCGGGCAATCAGCCCCAGCATTTT
CASSFQGSGNQPQHF
>NA|TRBJ1-5|15|NA|TRBV6-5
TGTGCCAGCAAGGAGAGAGCTTATAGCAATCAGCCCCAGCATTTT
CASKERAYSNQPQHF
>many|TRBJ2-7|12|NA|TRBV7-9
TGTGCCAGCAGCATAGAAAACTACGAGCAGTACTTC
CASSIENYEQYF
>few|TRBJ1-2|18|TRBD1|TRBV4-1
TGCGCCAGCAGCCAGTACGGGACAGGGGACCCCGTAAACTATGGCTACACCTTC
CASSQYGTGDPVNYGYTF
>NA|TRBJ1-5|18|NA|TRBV7-6
TGTGCCAGCAGCTTAGAGGGGTGGTGCAGGGGAAAGAATCAGCCCCAGCATTTT
CASSLEGWCRGKNQPQHF
>many|TRBJ2-4|12|TRBD2|TRBV30
TGTGCCTGGAGGGCGGGGGGAAACATTCAGTACTTC
CAWRAGGNIQYF
>many|TRBJ2-7|13|NA|TRBV28
TGTGCCAGCAGTTTACCCGGATCCTACGAGCAGTACTTC
CASSLPGSYEQYF
>few|TRBJ1-1|13|NA|TRBV19
TGTGGCTCGAATCAGGGAACCAACACTGAAGCTTTCTTT
CGSNQGTNTEAFF
>many|TRBJ2-1|12|NA|TRBV30
TGTGCCTGGAGTCCCTCTCGGCGGGAGCAGTTCTTC
CAWSPSRREQFF
>NA|TRBJ1-5|15|TRBD1|TRBV15
TGTGCCACCAGCAGAGGGGACAGGGGGAATCAGCCCCAGCATTTT
CATSRGDRGNQPQHF
>few|TRBJ1-5|11|NA|TRBV30
TGTGCCTGGGGGGTATTCCAGCCCCAGCATTTT
CAWGVFQPQHF
>once|TRBJ1-4|16|NA|TRBV15
TGTGCCACCAGCACCACCCCAGGAGTAGGATTTGGAAAACTGTTTTTT
CATSTTPGVGFGKLFF
>few|TRBJ1-2|15|TRBD1|TRBV6-6
TGTGCCAGCAGCAACTTTCCCGGGACAGGGGGCGGCTACACCTTC
CASSNFPGTGGGYTF
>many|TRBJ2-3|15|NA|TRBV7-6
TGTGCCAGCAGCGTTAGCGGTTCTCGCACAGATACGCAGTATTTT
CASSVSGSRTDTQYF
>NA|TRBJ1-4|15|NA|TRBV7-2
TGTGCCAGCAGCTTGACCCGGGGAGGGAATGAAAAACTGTTTTTT
CASSLTRGGNEKLFF
>NA|TRBJ1-3|17|TRBD1|TRBV18
TGTGCCAGCTCATCTATTCGGGGACAGGGGAATGGAAACACCATATATTTT
CASSSIRGQGNGNTIYF
>few|TRBJ2-5|15|TRBD2|TRBV2
TGTGCCAGCAGTGAGGCTAGCGGTATTCAAGAGACCCAGTACTTC
CASSEASGIQETQYF